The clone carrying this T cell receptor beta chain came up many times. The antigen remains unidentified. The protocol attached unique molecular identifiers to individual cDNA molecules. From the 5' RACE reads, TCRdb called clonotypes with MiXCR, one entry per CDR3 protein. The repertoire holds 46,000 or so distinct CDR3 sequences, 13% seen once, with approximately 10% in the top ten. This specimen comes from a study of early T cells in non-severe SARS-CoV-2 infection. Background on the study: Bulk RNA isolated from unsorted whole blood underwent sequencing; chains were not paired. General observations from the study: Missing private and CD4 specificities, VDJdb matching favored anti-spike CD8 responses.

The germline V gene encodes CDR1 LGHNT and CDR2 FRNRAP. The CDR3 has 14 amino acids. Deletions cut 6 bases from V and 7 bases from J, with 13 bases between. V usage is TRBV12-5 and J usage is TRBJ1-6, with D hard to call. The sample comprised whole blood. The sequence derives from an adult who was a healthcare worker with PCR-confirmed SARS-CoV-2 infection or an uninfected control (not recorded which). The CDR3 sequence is CASGNTHSNSPLHF. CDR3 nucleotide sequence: TGTGCTAGTGGCAACACCCACTCGAATTCACCCCTCCACTTT.